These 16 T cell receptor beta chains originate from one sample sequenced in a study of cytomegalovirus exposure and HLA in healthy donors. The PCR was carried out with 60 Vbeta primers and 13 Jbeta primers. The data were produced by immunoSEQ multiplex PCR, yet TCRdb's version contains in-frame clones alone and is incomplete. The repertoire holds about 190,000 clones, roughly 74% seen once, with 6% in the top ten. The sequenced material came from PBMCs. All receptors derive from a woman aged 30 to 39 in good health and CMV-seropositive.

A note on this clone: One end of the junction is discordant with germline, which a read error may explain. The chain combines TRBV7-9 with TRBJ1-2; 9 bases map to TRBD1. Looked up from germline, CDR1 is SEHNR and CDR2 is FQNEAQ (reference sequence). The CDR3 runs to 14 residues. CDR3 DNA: TGTTCCAGCAGCTTAGTGCGGGACAGGGTTGGCTACACCTTC. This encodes CSSSLVRDRVGYTF.

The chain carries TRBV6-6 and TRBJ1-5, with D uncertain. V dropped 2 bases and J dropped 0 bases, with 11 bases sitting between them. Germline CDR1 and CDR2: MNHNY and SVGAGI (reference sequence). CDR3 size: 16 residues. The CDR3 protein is CASSYLNPYSNQPQHF. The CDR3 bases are TGTGCCAGCAGTTACCTAAACCCTTATAGCAATCAGCCCCAGCATTTT.

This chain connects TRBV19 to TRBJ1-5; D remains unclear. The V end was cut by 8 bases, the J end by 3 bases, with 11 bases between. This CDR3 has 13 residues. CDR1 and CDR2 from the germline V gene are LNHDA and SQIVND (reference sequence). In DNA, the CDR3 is TGTGCCAGTTCGGTGGGCCTCAATCAGCCCCAGCATTTT. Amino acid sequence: CASSVGLNQPQHF.

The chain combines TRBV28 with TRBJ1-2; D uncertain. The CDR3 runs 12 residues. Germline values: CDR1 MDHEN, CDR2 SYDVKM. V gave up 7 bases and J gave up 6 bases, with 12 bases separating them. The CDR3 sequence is CASKGQRDGYTF. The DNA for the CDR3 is TGTGCCAGCAAGGGCCAGAGGGATGGCTACACCTTC.

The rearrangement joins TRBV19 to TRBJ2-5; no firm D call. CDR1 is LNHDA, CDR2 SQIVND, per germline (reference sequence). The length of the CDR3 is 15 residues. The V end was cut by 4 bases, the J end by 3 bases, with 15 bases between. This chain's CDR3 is CASSTSPGSEETQYF. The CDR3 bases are TGTGCCAGTAGTACTTCCCCAGGATCTGAAGAGACCCAGTACTTC.

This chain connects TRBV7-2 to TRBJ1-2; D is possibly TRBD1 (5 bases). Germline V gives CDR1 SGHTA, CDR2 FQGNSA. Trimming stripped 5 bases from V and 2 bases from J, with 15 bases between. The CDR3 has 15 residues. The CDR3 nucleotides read TGTGCCAGCAGCACCCGGGGGTTTGGCAACTATGGCTACACCTTC. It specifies CASSTRGFGNYGYTF.

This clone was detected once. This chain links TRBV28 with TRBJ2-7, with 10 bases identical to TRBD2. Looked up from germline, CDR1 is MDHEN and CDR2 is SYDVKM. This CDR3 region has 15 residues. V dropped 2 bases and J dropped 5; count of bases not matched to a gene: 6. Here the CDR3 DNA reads TGTGCCAGCAGTTTACTAGCGGGAGTAGGCAACGAGCAGTACTTC. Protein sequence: CASSLLAGVGNEQYF.

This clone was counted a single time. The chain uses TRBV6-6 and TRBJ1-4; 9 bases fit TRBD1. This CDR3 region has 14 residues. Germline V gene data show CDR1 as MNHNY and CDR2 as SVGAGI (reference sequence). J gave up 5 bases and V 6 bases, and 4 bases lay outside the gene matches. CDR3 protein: CASRYRGPNEKLFF. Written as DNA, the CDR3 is TGTGCCAGCAGGTACAGGGGGCCAAATGAAAAACTGTTTTTT.

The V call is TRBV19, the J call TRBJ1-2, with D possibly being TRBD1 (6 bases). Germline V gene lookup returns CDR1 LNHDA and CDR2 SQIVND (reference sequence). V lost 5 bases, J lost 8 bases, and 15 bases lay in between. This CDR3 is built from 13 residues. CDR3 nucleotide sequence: TGTGCCAGTAGTGAATGGGGGCTAGGAGGCTACACCTTC. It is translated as CASSEWGLGGYTF.

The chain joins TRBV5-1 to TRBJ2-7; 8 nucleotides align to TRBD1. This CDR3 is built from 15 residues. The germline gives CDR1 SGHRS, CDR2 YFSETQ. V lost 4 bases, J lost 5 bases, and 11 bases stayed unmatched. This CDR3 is CASSERQGTVHEQYF. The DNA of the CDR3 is TGCGCCAGCAGCGAACGACAGGGGACGGTCCACGAGCAGTACTTC.

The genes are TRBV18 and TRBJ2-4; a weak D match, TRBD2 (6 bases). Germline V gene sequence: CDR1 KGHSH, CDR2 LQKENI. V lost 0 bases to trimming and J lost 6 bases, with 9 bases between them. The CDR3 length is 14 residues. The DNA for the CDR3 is TGTGCCAGCTCACCACCGCAGGGAGGAAACATTCAGTACTTC. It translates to CASSPPQGGNIQYF.

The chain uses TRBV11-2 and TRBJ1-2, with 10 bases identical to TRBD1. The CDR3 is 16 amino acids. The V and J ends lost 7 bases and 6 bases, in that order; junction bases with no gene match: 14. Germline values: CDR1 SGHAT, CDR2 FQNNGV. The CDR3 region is CASMPGDRGLWDGYTF. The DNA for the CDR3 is TGTGCCAGCATGCCGGGGGACAGGGGTCTGTGGGATGGCTACACCTTC.

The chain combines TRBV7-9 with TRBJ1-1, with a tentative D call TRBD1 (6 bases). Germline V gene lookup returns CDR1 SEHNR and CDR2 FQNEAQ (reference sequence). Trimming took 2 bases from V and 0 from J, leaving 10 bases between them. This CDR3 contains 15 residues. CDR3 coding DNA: TGTGCCAGCAGCTTAATCGGGGGGCTGAACACTGAAGCTTTCTTT. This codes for CASSLIGGLNTEAFF.

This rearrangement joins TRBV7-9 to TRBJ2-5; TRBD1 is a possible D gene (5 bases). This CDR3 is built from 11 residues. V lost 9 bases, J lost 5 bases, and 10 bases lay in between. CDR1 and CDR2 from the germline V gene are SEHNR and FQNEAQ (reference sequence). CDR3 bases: TGTGCCAGTTGGTCAGGGGAGACCCAGTACTTC. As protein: CASWSGETQYF.

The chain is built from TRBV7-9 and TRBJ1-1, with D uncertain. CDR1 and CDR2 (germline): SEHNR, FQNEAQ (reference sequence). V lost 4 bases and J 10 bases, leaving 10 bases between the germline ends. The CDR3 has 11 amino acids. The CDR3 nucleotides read TGTGCCAGCAGCTACAACGAGGGAGCTTTCTTT. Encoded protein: CASSYNEGAFF.

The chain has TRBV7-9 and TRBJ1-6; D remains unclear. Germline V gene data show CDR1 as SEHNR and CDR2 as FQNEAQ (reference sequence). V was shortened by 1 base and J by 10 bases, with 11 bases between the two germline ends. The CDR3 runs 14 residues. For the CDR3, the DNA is TGTGCCAGCAGCTTAGGGCCGTCCGTATCACCCCTCCACTTT. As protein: CASSLGPSVSPLHF.